The rows below give T cell receptor beta chains drawn from one sample of a study of blood T cell repertoires in COVID-19. Sequencing used immunoSEQ multiplex PCR; TCRdb keeps in-frame clones, though not all of them. Of around 100,000 clones listed, less than 80% are singletons. The sequencing input was peripheral blood. Receptor source: a man between 70 and 80 years old with active or convalescent COVID-19. Both conserved end residues are part of each CDR3. A D gene is named only where the DNA matches it firmly.

d_call,v_call,cdr3_length,cdr3_aa
-,TRBV7-2,15,CASSPQRVGINEQFF
TRBD1,TRBV5-1,15,CASSLGTGWANEQFF
-,TRBV2,14,CASSDWGADQPQHF
-,TRBV5-1,14,CASSPPGTGEKLFF
TRBD1,TRBV24-1,14,CATSDSQGLDGYTF
TRBD2,TRBV5-5,15,CASSLGLAGKGELFF
TRBD1,TRBV29-1,15,CSVELPGQGASEAFF
-,TRBV6-5,11,CASTGRYEQYF
-,TRBV29-1,14,CSVEGGPGANVLTF
-,TRBV9,17,CASSFPTPRPAGNEQFF
-,TRBV5-1,14,CASSLAARYNEQFF
-,TRBV20-1,12,CSASRGGTEAFF
TRBD2,TRBV24-1,15,CATSDQREGTDTQYF
-,TRBV19,13,CASENRREQPQHF
TRBD2,TRBV5-1,18,CPRRGRGAAGPSSYEQYF
TRBD1,TRBV5-5,16,CASSLDQNRGIEVQFF
TRBD2,TRBV5-1,15,CASSSNSGITGELFF
-,TRBV5-1,15,CASSLAPSNGYGYTF
TRBD2,TRBV3-1/TRBV3-2,14,CASSQGLVGYEQFF
TRBD1,TRBV12-5,15,CASGLLGQWPDTQYF
TRBD2,TRBV5-1,17,CASSSRLAGGFTDTQYF
TRBD1,TRBV7-9,14,CASSLTGNRDGYTF
TRBD1,TRBV5-1,14,CASSSTGGAREQYF
TRBD1,TRBV5-1,15,CASSYGVQGNYGYTF